The entry below gives a single T cell receptor beta chain sequence along with its context. Its antigen is currently not known. No qualities accompany the bases; no much larger clone lies one base away. Reading the germline V gene gives CDR1 SGHAT and CDR2 FQNNGV. At the junction V is shortened by 0 bases and J by 4 bases, with 5 bases in between. The CDR3 starts with the cysteine, ends with the phenylalanine, and has 13 residues. Only the CDR3 region is kept as DNA, spanning 39 bases read in frame from base 1. The record originates from a study of blood T cell repertoires in COVID-19 (dated by TCRdb to between 2020 and 2021). For the study in its entirety: Samples covering the acute and convalescent phases of COVID-19 were provided by collaborators in the United States, Italy and Spain. The prospective study material was composed of cDNA or gDNA derived from T cells, B-cell-depleted T cells, or PBMCs. Where available, HLA class I and class II types were obtained from metadata supplied by the sample provider rather than from assay-based typing. A freely available public database, intended as a resource for researchers studying the immune response to SARS-CoV-2, is where the repertoires were released. The sample metadata nearly always contained a de-identified subject ID, COVID-19 status, age in years and sex. The samples were drawn from two sources: the first 160 participants of the ongoing ImmuneRACE study, and 1,254 subjects contributed by 6 global collaborators. Subjects who had been exposed to COVID-19, were actively infected with it, or had recovered from it provided the deeply sampled blood TCRbeta repertoires that made up the dataset.

The immunoSEQ Assay, a bias-controlled multiplex PCR, was used to amplify TCRbeta CDR3 regions from genomic DNA. The paper's data handling went like this. Nucleated cell counts per sample were estimated from amplification of reference gene primers within the assay. Sequence reads were collapsed and filtered to measure the absolute abundance of every unique TCRbeta CDR3 rearrangement. For each sample, productive Simpson clonality was calculated as the square root of Simpson's diversity index over productive rearrangements. TCRdb took over this immuneACCESS table, retaining in-frame rearrangements with V and J assigned. Such tables are incomplete; in checked studies, under half of the missing clones stem from an unresolved V gene, and the remainder is unexplained. V, J and clone size are taken as reported in that table, and D and trimming were inferred from the DNA itself. The sample table lists hundreds of thousands of clones, 83% of them with a count of one. The ten largest clones represent roughly 4.8% of the sample.

Study-level results and caveats: The amount of clinical and demographic metadata varied by source and participant and was provided uncurated.

Participants in the prospective study were enrolled through a virtual design, were aged roughly 18 to 90 years, and lived in 24 United States geographic areas. In the prospective study, cohorts were assigned on the basis of participant-reported clinical history obtained from a screening survey and a study questionnaire. Exposed participants had been in contact, within 2 weeks of entering the study, with a person who had a PCR-confirmed or clinician-diagnosed case of COVID-19. In the prospective study, mobile phlebotomists collected whole blood, serum and a nasopharyngeal or oropharyngeal swab from each participant. Prospective study participants could optionally give additional blood draws and questionnaires over a roughly two-month period. Before DNA extraction, blood samples from the prospective study were shipped at room temperature or frozen.

This TCR was recovered from a woman between 50 and 59 years old who had been exposed to COVID-19. The rearranged segments are TRBV11-2 and TRBJ2-3; too little of a D gene remains to name it. Sequenced: PBMCs or T cells enriched from blood (not recorded which). The CDR3 region reads CASSLDRADTQYF. The nucleotide sequence is TGTGCCAGCAGCTTAGACCGGGCAGATACGCAGTATTTT.